The next 5 T cell receptor beta chains were all read from a single sample in a study of blood T cells in healthy people across ages. A second roughly 6 to 12 cycle PCR used barcoded and J-beta primers. Each CDR3 protein gets one entry after TCRdb re-called the 5' RACE reads with MiXCR. The sample includes some 1.4 million distinct CDR3 sequences, 42% of them seen just once. What was sequenced was blood. These receptors all come from a woman between 18 and 29 years old in good health.

The chain carries TRBV3-1 and TRBJ1-6, with D perhaps matching TRBD1 (5 bases). The CDR3 is 17 amino acids. V lost 4 bases, J lost 3 bases, and 16 bases lay in between. Looked up from germline, CDR1 is LGHDT and CDR2 is YNNKEL (reference sequence). As DNA, the CDR3 is TGTGCCAGCAGCCTCCGGGACCAACAGGTCTATAATTCACCCCTCCACTTT. Protein: CASSLRDQQVYNSPLHF.

The chain uses TRBV20-1 and TRBJ2-3; D ambiguous. V was cut by 3 bases and J by 1 base, with 17 bases left in between. CDR3 size: 16 residues. In germline, CDR1 is DFQATT, CDR2 SNEGSKA (reference sequence). In DNA form, the CDR3 reads TGCAGTGCTAGGGGCTTGGATTCGCCCCGCACAGATACGCAGTATTTT. It specifies CSARGLDSPRTDTQYF.

This clonotype appeared a few times. The J gene is TRBJ2-3, the V gene TRBV6-4; tentatively, D is TRBD1 (5 bases). Trimming removed 6 bases from V and 3 bases from J, with 13 bases in between. Germline values: CDR1 MRHNA, CDR2 SNTAGT. CDR3 length: 14 residues. The CDR3 DNA reads TGTGCCAGCAGCCCGCAGCAGGGTACAGATACGCAGTATTTT. Encoded protein: CASSPQQGTDTQYF.

For this clonotype: The junction and the germline gene differ at one end; a read error may be behind it. The chain has TRBV2 and TRBJ2-3; D is perhaps TRBD1 (6 bases). CDR3 length: 13 residues. Germline V gene lookup returns CDR1 SNHLY and CDR2 FYNNEI. CDR3 sequence reads: CASSGVGGDMQYF. DNA for the CDR3: TGTGCCAGCAGTGGAGTAGGGGGAGATATGCAGTATTTT.

The table lists this clonotype with a few counts. J is TRBJ2-7 and V is TRBV7-9; 10 bases align to TRBD1. J gave up 5 bases and V 1 base, and 5 bases lay outside the gene matches. This CDR3 region has 15 residues. Germline loops: CDR1 SEHNR, CDR2 FQNEAQ (reference sequence). The CDR3: CASSLGQGAWNEQYF. The DNA of the CDR3 is TGTGCCAGCAGCTTAGGACAGGGGGCATGGAACGAGCAGTACTTC.